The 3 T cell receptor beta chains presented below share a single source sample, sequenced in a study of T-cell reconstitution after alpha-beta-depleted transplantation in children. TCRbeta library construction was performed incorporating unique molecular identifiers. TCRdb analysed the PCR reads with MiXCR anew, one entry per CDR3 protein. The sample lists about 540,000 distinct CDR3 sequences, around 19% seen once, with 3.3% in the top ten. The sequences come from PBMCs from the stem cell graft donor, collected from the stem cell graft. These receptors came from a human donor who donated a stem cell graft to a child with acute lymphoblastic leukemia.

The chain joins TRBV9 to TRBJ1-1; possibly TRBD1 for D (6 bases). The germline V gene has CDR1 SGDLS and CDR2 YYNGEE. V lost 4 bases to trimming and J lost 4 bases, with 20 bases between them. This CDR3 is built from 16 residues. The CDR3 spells CASSPLPGAAFTEAFF. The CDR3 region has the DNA TGTGCCAGCAGCCCCTTGCCGGGGGCGGCTTTCACTGAAGCTTTCTTT.

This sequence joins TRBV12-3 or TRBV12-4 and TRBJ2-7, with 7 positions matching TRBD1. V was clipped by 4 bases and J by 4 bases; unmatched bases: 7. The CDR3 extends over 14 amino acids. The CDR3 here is CASSYNPQGYEQYF. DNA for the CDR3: TGTGCCAGCAGTTATAACCCACAGGGGTACGAGCAGTACTTC.

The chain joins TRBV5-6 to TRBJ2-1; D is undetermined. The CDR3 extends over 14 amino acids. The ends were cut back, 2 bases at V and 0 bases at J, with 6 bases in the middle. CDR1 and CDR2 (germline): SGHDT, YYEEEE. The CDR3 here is CASSFVRSYNEQFF. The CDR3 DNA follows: TGTGCCAGCAGCTTCGTCCGCTCCTACAATGAGCAGTTCTTC.